This T cell receptor (beta chain) emerged from a study of CD8+CD57+ T cells in acquired aplastic anemia. The wider study: The sorted CD4+ and CD8+ cells yielded an average roughly 3 ug of DNA. Some 10 million reads were obtained on average for healthy donor CD4+ cells. General study results and limits: CD8+ Simpson's diversity did not differ significantly between patients and controls.

In regard to this clonotype: Its antigen is undetermined.

Germline CDR1 is KGHDR and CDR2 is SFDVKD. The V end lost 3 bases, the J end lost 3 bases, and 10 bases lay between the germline ends. The CDR3 has 14 amino acids. Profiles of TCR beta VDJ and CDR3 were generated from a genomic DNA template. TCRdb processed the reads anew with MiXCR; each CDR3 protein has one entry. The table has 40,000 or so distinct CDR3 sequences, under 80% seen once. This sequence joins TRBV24-1 and TRBJ1-2; D might be TRBD1 (5 bases). The sequence came from a human donor in good health, serving as a control. Material for sequencing was sorted CD4+, CD8+, or CD8+CD57+ T cells (not recorded which) from PBMCs. CDR3 bases: TGTGCCACCAGTGATGTCGGGACGGACTATGGCTACACCTTC. Translation gives CATSDVGTDYGYTF.